These 24 T cell receptor beta chains were sequenced from one sample in a study of shared clonotypes between healthy human individuals. The method was immunoSEQ multiplex PCR; TCRdb's version includes in-frame clones alone and lacks a portion of them. The repertoire holds some 1 million clones, with roughly 80% as singletons. Sequencing input: memory CD4+ T cells sorted from blood. Subset given: CD45RA-negative fraction. These receptor sequences come from a man between 18 and 35 years old in good health.

The V call is TRBV10-3, the J call TRBJ2-4; D is perhaps TRBD2 (5 bases). Germline values: CDR1 ENHRY, CDR2 SYGVKD. V dropped 10 bases and J dropped 7 bases, with 17 bases sitting between them. This CDR3 contains 13 residues. The CDR3 loop reads CATSTASGNIQYF. CDR3 nucleotide sequence: TGTGCCACCTCGACCGCCTCGGGGAACATTCAGTACTTC.

In the case of this clone: In the same sample, other DNA sequences code for this CDR3. The genes are TRBV7-2 and TRBJ1-3; weak D call: TRBD1 (5 bases). The germline V gene has CDR1 SGHTA and CDR2 FQGNSA. V lost 2 bases and J 4 bases, leaving 9 bases between the germline ends. The CDR3 is 14 residues long. CDR3 in amino acids: CASSLTRGGNTIYF. CDR3 nucleotides: TGTGCCAGCAGCTTAACGAGGGGAGGAAACACCATATATTTT.

The V call is TRBV10-3, the J call TRBJ2-5; D is ambiguous. The CDR3 runs to 13 residues. Trimming left V 7 bases short and J 0 bases short, with 9 bases between. The germline V gene encodes CDR1 ENHRY and CDR2 SYGVKD. In nucleotides, the CDR3 is TGTGCCATCAAAGGGTGGGACCAAGAGACCCAGTACTTC. This translates into CAIKGWDQETQYF.

The J gene is TRBJ2-3, the V gene TRBV30, with no clear D. The CDR3 is 15 amino acids. V lost 4 bases and J lost 1, with 15 bases in between. CDR1 GTSNPN and CDR2 SVGIG come from the germline V gene (reference sequence). The CDR3 loop reads CAWTGLTGGTDTQYF. The CDR3, as DNA: TGTGCCTGGACCGGGTTGACGGGCGGCACAGATACGCAGTATTTT. Variable domain in full (rest from reference TRBV30 and TRBJ2-3): SQTIHQWPATLVQPVGSPLSLECTVEGTSNPNLYWYRQAAGRGLQLLFYSVGIGQISSEVPQNLSASRPQDRQFILSSKKLLLSDSGFYLCAWTGLTGGTDTQYFGPGTRLTVL.

V is TRBV11-2 and J is TRBJ1-4; the D is unclear. Germline CDR1 SGHAT, CDR2 FQNNGV. The CDR3 consists of 12 residues. The V end lost 2 bases, the J end lost 10 bases, and 8 bases lay between the germline ends. The DNA for the CDR3 is TGTGCCAGCAGCTTACCTGGTGGAAAACTGTTTTTT. It yields the protein CASSLPGGKLFF.

The V and J genes are TRBV14 and TRBJ2-2; no clear D. CDR1 and CDR2 (germline): SGHDN, FVKESK. With 2 bases removed from V and 5 bases from J, the gap between germline ends came to 18 bases. This CDR3 contains 17 residues. The CDR3 bases are TGTGCCAGCAGCCAAAGTCCTAACCTCGGGTTTACCGGGGAGCTGTTTTTT. Protein sequence: CASSQSPNLGFTGELFF. Drawing the rest from reference TRBV14 and TRBJ2-2, the complete variable domain is EAGVTQFPSHSVIEKGQTVTLRCDPISGHDNLYWYRRVMGKEIKFLLHFVKESKQDESGMPNNRFLAERTGGTYSTLKVQPAELEDSGVYFCASSQSPNLGFTGELFFGEGSRLTVL.

The chain is built from TRBV7-9 and TRBJ2-1, with D tentatively TRBD2 (6 bases). V was cut by 5 bases and J by 6 bases, with 17 bases left in between. The CDR3 spans 15 residues. Germline V gene sequence: CDR1 SEHNR, CDR2 FQNEAQ (reference sequence). CDR3 DNA: TGTGCCAGCAGCCGCTGGGAGGCTAGGGGCAATGAGCAGTTCTTC. Its protein product is CASSRWEARGNEQFF.

The chain combines TRBV5-6 with TRBJ1-6, with D unclear. Germline assignment: CDR1 SGHDT and CDR2 YYEEEE. The CDR3 extends over 14 amino acids. Trimming cost V 0 bases and J 10 bases, with 11 bases left between them. This CDR3 is CASSLVLGESPLHF. The CDR3 bases are TGTGCCAGCAGCTTGGTTCTTGGGGAATCACCCCTCCACTTT.

This clone has only one observation. The chain carries TRBV9 and TRBJ2-5, with 10 positions matching TRBD2. After removal of 0 bases from V and 2 bases from J, the junction contained 7 bases not matched to a gene. Per the germline V gene, CDR1 is SGDLS and CDR2 is YYNGEE. The CDR3 spans 17 residues. The CDR3 spells CASSVGASGGTQETQYF. CDR3 DNA sequence: TGTGCCAGCAGCGTAGGTGCTAGCGGGGGAACACAAGAGACCCAGTACTTC.

The rearrangement uses TRBV15 and TRBJ2-5; either TRBD1 or TRBD2 may supply D (6 bases each). The germline CDR1 and CDR2 sequences are LNHNV and YYDKDF (reference sequence). The CDR3 sequence is 15 residues long. Trimming shortened V by 5 bases and J by 7 bases, and 20 bases separated the two germline ends. CDR3 amino acids: CATSQRSGGLGTQYF. CDR3 DNA: TGTGCCACCAGCCAACGATCCGGGGGCTTGGGGACCCAGTACTTC.

This clone was seen only a few times. The J gene is TRBJ2-1, the V gene TRBV5-1; 7 nucleotides align to TRBD2. V lost 0 bases and J lost 6; bases outside the gene matches: 3. This CDR3 comprises 14 residues. The germline gives CDR1 SGHRS, CDR2 YFSETQ. CDR3 sequence reads: CASSLVASGNEQFF. The DNA for the CDR3 is TGCGCCAGCAGCTTGGTAGCTAGCGGCAATGAGCAGTTCTTC. Full variable domain (outside the CDR3, taken from reference TRBV5-1 and TRBJ2-1): KAGVTQTPRYLIKTRGQQVTLSCSPISGHRSVSWYQQTPGQGLQFLFEYFSETQRNKGNFPGRFSGRQFSNSRSEMNVSTLELGDSALYLCASSLVASGNEQFFGPGTRLTVL.

V gene TRBV10-1 combines with J gene TRBJ2-5; 7 nucleotides align to TRBD1. The CDR3 has 14 residues. Germline V gene lookup returns CDR1 WNHNN and CDR2 SYGVQD (reference sequence). With V trimmed by 6 bases and J by 5 bases, 9 bases remained unmatched. Written as DNA, the CDR3 is TGCGCCAGCAGCCTCGGACAGGTTGGGGAGACCCAGTACTTC. Protein sequence: CASSLGQVGETQYF.

This chain uses TRBV29-1 with TRBJ2-5; D gene uncertain. This CDR3 contains 13 residues. Germline V gene sequence: CDR1 SQVTM, CDR2 ANQGSEA. Trimming left V 7 bases short and J 7 bases short, with 19 bases between. In DNA form, the CDR3 reads TGCAGCGATAGCCCAGCGACGACGGGGACCCAGTACTTC. Encoded protein: CSDSPATTGTQYF.

CDR3 nucleotide sequence: TGCGCCAGCAGCTTGGCCAGCTACACAGATACGCAGTATTTT. Its translation is CASSLASYTDTQYF. V gene TRBV5-1 combines with J gene TRBJ2-3; D remains unclear. This CDR3 spans 14 amino acids. The V gene's germline CDR1 is SGHRS and CDR2 YFSETQ. V was clipped by 0 bases and J by 2 bases, with 7 bases between them.

This clone was counted only a few times. The V and J genes are TRBV14 and TRBJ1-6; weak D call: TRBD1 (6 bases). This CDR3 region has 15 residues. Looked up from germline, CDR1 is SGHDN and CDR2 is FVKESK. Trimming took 4 bases from V and 4 from J, leaving 11 bases between them. CDR3: CASSPRTAYNSPLHF. The DNA for the CDR3 is TGTGCCAGCAGCCCCCGGACAGCGTATAATTCACCCCTCCACTTT.

V gene TRBV10-3 combines with J gene TRBJ2-1; D not certain. Germline V gene sequence: CDR1 ENHRY, CDR2 SYGVKD. The CDR3 runs to 11 residues. Trimming cost V 10 bases and J 13 bases, with 17 bases left between them. This chain's CDR3 is CATRTQRGQFF. The CDR3 nucleotides are TGTGCCACCCGGACCCAGAGAGGCCAGTTCTTC.

This clone has just one count. Relative to the germline gene, one junction end is altered; a read error may explain this. The rearrangement uses TRBV28 and TRBJ1-2; D is ambiguous. The germline V gene has CDR1 MDHEN and CDR2 SYDVKM. CDR3 length: 10 amino acids. The CDR3 region is CASSSSDVEF. As DNA, the CDR3 is TGTGCCAGCAGTTCGTCGGACGTGGAGTTC.

This clone was seen more than once but under ten times. The chain couples TRBV6-1 to TRBJ1-1; 7 bases line up with TRBD1. In germline, CDR1 is MNHNS, CDR2 SASEGT. The V and J ends lost 6 bases and 4 bases, in that order; junction bases with no gene match: 8. The CDR3 loop spans 14 amino acids. Here the CDR3 DNA reads TGTGCCAGCAGCCTCAGGGGGGGTGGCACTGAAGCTTTCTTT. This codes for CASSLRGGGTEAFF.

The rearrangement uses TRBV27 and TRBJ1-2, with a possible D match to TRBD1 (6 bases). Germline V gives CDR1 MNHEY, CDR2 SMNVEV (reference sequence). The ends were cut back, 8 bases at V and 4 bases at J, with 14 bases in the middle. The CDR3 length is 13 residues. CDR3 DNA sequence: TGTGCCAGCGGAAGACAGGCCTCCTATGGCTACACCTTC. It yields the protein CASGRQASYGYTF.

This chain uses TRBV19 with TRBJ2-5; no clear D. Between the trimmed V and J ends, which lost 5 bases and 5 bases, there was a span of 12 bases. CDR3 size: 13 residues. From germline, CDR1 is LNHDA and CDR2 SQIVND (reference sequence). As DNA, the CDR3 is TGTGCCAGTAGTCAGTCCTCGAGGGAGACCCAGTACTTC. As protein: CASSQSSRETQYF.

This clone has only one observation. The chain links TRBV19 to TRBJ1-1; no clear D gene. CDR3 length: 12 amino acids. The V end was cut by 5 bases, the J end by 3 bases, with 7 bases between. In germline, CDR1 is LNHDA, CDR2 SQIVND (reference sequence). CDR3 in amino acids: CASSFSYTEAFF. CDR3 bases: TGTGCCAGTAGTTTCAGTTACACTGAAGCTTTCTTT. Full variable domain (outside the CDR3, taken from reference TRBV19 and TRBJ1-1): DGGITQSPKYLFRKEGQNVTLSCEQNLNHDAMYWYRQDPGQGLRLIYYSQIVNDFQKGDIAEGYSVSREKKESFPLTVTSAQKNPTAFYLCASSFSYTEAFFGQGTRLTVV.

The J gene is TRBJ2-1, the V gene TRBV10-3; either TRBD1 or TRBD2 may fit D (6 bases each). The V and J ends lost 0 bases and 9 bases respectively, with 21 bases between them. Germline values: CDR1 ENHRY, CDR2 SYGVKD. The CDR3 runs 17 residues. CDR3 in DNA: TGTGCCATCAGTGAGTCCCCACGGGGTAGGGGGGATAGTGAGCAGTTCTTC. This codes for CAISESPRGRGDSEQFF.

The V call is TRBV9, the J call TRBJ2-7; D may be TRBD1 or TRBD2 (6 bases each). Between the trimmed V and J ends, which lost 3 bases and 0 bases, there was a span of 13 bases. This CDR3 is 15 amino acids long. The V gene's germline CDR1 is SGDLS and CDR2 YYNGEE. The CDR3 sequence is CASSAQQGGSYEQYF. CDR3 nucleotides: TGTGCCAGCAGCGCCCAACAGGGAGGCTCCTACGAGCAGTACTTC.

In its sample, this clone was seen a few times. This chain uses TRBV19 with TRBJ1-5; unclear D gene. Trimming left V 5 bases short and J 3 bases short, with 11 bases between. This CDR3 region has 14 residues. Germline values: CDR1 LNHDA, CDR2 SQIVND (reference sequence). CDR3 nucleotide sequence: TGTGCCAGTAGTTCCAGAGGGCTCAATCAGCCCCAGCATTTT. Protein sequence: CASSSRGLNQPQHF. Together with reference TRBV19 and TRBJ1-5, the CDR3 gives the full variable domain: DGGITQSPKYLFRKEGQNVTLSCEQNLNHDAMYWYRQDPGQGLRLIYYSQIVNDFQKGDIAEGYSVSREKKESFPLTVTSAQKNPTAFYLCASSSRGLNQPQHFGDGTRLSIL.